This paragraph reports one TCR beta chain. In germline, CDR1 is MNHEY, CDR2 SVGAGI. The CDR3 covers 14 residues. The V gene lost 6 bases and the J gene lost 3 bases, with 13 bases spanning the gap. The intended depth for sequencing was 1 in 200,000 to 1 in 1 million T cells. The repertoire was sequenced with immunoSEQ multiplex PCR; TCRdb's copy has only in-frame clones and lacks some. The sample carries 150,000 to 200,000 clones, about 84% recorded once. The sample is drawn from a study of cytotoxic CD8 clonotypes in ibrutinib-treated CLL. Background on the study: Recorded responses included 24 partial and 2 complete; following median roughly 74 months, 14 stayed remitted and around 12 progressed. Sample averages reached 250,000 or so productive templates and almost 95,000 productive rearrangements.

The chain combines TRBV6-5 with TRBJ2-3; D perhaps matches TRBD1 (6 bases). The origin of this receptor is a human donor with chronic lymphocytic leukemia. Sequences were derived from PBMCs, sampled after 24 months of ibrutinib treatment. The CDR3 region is CASRRGQGTDTQYF. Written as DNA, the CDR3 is TGTGCCAGCAGAAGGGGCCAGGGGACAGATACGCAGTATTTT.